This T cell receptor (beta chain) was observed in a study of cytomegalovirus exposure and HLA in healthy donors. Whole-study context: An earlier analysis identified 120 million or so unique TCR beta sequences in approximately 190 million T cells.

The PCR ran on 60 Vbeta and 13 Jbeta primers. Profiling relied on immunoSEQ multiplex PCR, and the TCRdb table lists in-frame clones only, not all of them. The sample carries approximately 120,000 clones, about four fifths recorded once. The germline V gene has CDR1 LGHNA and CDR2 YSLEER. The CDR3 consists of 17 residues. V lost 0 bases and J 5 bases, leaving 19 bases between the germline ends. The chain employs TRBV4-3 and TRBJ1-1; D unclear. The receptor was isolated from a woman aged 60-75 years in good health and CMV-seropositive. The sample comprised PBMCs. Written as DNA, the CDR3 is TGCGCCAGCAGCCAAGATTCGTATCCCCGGGGAGATACTGAAGCTTTCTTT. It encodes CASSQDSYPRGDTEAFF.